This T cell receptor (beta chain) originates from a study of T-cell memory formation after mild COVID-19. TCRdb called the 5' RACE reads again in MiXCR, with one record for every CDR3 protein. The sample includes about 290,000 distinct CDR3 sequences, more than 15% of them seen just once. From germline, CDR1 is LGHNA and CDR2 YNFKEQ. Trimming pared 0 bases from V and 9 bases from J, leaving 14 bases between. CDR3 length equals 15 residues. This TCR derives from a man between 18 and 35 years old who had mild COVID-19 (a few samples of this study predate the infection). Cell type and time point are not known. Material for sequencing was PBMCs or a T cell subset sorted from them (not recorded which). This chain joins TRBV4-2 and TRBJ2-2, with D possibly matching TRBD2 (6 bases). CDR3 DNA sequence: TGTGCCAGCAGCCAAGAAATAGCGGAAGGTCGGGAGCTGTTTTTT. It specifies CASSQEIAEGRELFF.